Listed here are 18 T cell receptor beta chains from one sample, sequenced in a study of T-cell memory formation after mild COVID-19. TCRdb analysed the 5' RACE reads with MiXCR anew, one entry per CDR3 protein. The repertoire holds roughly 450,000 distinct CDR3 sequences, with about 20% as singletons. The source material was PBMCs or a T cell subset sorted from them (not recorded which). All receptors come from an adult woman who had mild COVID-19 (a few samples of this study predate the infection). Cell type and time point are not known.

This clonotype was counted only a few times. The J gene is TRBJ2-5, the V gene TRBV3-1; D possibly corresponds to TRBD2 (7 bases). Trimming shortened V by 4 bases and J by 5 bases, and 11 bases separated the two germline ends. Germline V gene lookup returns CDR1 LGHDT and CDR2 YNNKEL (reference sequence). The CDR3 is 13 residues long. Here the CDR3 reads CASSPWGGETQYF. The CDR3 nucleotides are TGTGCCAGCAGCCCCTGGGGGGGCGAGACCCAGTACTTC.

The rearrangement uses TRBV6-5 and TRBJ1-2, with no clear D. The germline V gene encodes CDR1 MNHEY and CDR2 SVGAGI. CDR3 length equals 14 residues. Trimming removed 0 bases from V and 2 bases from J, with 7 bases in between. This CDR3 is CASSYSNGNYGYTF. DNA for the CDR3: TGTGCCAGCAGTTACTCGAACGGGAACTATGGCTACACCTTC.

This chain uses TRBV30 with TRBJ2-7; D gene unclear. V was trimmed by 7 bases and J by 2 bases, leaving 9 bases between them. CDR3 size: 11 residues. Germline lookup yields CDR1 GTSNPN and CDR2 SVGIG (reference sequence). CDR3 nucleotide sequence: TGTGCCTCCCTGGTTGCCTACGAGCAGTACTTC. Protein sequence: CASLVAYEQYF.

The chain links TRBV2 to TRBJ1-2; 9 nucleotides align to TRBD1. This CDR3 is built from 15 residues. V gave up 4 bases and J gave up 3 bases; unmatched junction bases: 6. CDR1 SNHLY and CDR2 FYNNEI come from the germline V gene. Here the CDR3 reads CASSGRDRGDYGYTF. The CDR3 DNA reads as TGTGCCAGCAGTGGACGAGACAGGGGGGACTATGGCTACACCTTC.

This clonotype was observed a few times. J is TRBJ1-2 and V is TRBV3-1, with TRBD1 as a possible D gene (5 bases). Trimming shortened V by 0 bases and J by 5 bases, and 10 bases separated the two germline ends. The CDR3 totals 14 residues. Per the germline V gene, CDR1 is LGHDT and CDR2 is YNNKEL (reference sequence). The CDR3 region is CASSQDSQGYGYTF. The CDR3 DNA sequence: TGTGCCAGCAGCCAAGATAGTCAGGGATATGGCTACACCTTC.

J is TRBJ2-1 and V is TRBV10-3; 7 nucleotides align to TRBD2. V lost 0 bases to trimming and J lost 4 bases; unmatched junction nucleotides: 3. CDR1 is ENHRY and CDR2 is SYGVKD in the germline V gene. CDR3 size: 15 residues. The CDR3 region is CAISESAGEYNEQFF. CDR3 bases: TGTGCCATCAGTGAGTCGGCGGGAGAGTACAATGAGCAGTTCTTC.

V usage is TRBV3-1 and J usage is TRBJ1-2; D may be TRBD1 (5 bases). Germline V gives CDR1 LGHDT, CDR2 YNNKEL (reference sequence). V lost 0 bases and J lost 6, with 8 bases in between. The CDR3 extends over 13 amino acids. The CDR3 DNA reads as TGTGCCAGCAGCCAAGAGTGGGGGAATGGCTACACCTTC. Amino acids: CASSQEWGNGYTF.

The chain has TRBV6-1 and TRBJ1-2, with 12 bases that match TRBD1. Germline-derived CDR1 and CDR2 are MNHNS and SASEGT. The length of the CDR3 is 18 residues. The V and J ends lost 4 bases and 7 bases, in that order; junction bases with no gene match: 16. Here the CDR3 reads CASSATVGTGGERGGYTF. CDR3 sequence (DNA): TGTGCCAGCAGTGCCACGGTCGGGACAGGGGGCGAGAGGGGTGGCTACACCTTC.

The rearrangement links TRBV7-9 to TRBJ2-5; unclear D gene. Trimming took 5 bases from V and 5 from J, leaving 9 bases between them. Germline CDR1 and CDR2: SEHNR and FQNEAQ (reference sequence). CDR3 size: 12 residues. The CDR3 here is CASSPYPETQYF. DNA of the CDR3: TGTGCCAGCAGCCCGTATCCCGAGACCCAGTACTTC.

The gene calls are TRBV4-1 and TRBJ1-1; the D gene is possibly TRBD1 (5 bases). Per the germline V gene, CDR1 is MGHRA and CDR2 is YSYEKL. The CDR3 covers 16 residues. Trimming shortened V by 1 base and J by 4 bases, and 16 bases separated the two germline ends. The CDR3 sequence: CASSQGHGGSTTEAFF. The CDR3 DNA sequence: TGCGCCAGCAGCCAAGGGCATGGGGGATCGACCACTGAAGCTTTCTTT.

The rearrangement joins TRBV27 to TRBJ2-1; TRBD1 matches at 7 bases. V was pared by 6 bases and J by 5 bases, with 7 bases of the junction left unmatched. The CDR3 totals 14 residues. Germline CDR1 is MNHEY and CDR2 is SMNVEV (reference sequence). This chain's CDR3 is CASRKGATNNEQFF. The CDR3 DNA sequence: TGTGCCAGCAGGAAGGGGGCCACCAACAATGAGCAGTTCTTC.

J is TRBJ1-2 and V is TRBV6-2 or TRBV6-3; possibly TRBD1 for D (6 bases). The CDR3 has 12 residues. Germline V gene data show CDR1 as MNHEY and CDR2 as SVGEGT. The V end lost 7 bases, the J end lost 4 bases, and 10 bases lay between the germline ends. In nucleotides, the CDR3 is TGTGCCAGCACAAGACAGGCCTATGGCTACACCTTC. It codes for CASTRQAYGYTF.

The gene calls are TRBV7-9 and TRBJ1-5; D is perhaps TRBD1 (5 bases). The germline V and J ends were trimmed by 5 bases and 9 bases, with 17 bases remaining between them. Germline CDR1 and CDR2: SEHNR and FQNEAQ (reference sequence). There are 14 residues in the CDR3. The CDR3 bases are TGTGCCAGCAGCCCCCAACAGGTGCACGGGCCCCAGCATTTT. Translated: CASSPQQVHGPQHF.

The CDR3 nucleotides are TGTGCCAGCAGCTCCTCCATGAACACTGAAGCTTTCTTT. Protein product: CASSSSMNTEAFF. The chain employs TRBV7-9 and TRBJ1-1; D remains ambiguous. Germline V gene data show CDR1 as SEHNR and CDR2 as FQNEAQ (reference sequence). The V and J ends lost 4 bases and 0 bases respectively, with 6 bases between them. The CDR3 is 13 residues long. Combining the CDR3 with reference TRBV7-9 and TRBJ1-1 gives the whole variable domain DTGVSQNPRHKITKRGQNVTFRCDPISEHNRLYWYRQTLGQGPEFLTYFQNEAQLEKSRLLSDRFSAERPKGSFSTLEIQRTEQGDSAMYLCASSSSMNTEAFFGQGTRLTVV.

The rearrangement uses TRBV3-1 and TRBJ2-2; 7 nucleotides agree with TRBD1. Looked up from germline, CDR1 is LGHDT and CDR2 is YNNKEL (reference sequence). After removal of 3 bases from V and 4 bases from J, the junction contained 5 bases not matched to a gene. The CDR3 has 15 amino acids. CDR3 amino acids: CASSQLGQRTGELFF. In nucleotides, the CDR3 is TGTGCCAGCAGCCAGCTGGGACAGCGCACCGGGGAGCTGTTTTTT.

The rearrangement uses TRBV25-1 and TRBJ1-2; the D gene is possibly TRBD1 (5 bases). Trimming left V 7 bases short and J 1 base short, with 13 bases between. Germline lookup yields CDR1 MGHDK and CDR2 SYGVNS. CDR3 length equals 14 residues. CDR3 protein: CASIRGVVNYGYTF. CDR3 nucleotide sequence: TGTGCCAGCATCCGAGGGGTGGTTAACTATGGCTACACCTTC.

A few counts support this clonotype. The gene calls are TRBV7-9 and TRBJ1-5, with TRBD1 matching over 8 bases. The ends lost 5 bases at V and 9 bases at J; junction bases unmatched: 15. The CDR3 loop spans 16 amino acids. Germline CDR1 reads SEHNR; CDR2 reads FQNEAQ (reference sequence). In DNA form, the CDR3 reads TGTGCCAGCAGCCATTCACCGACAGGGGCGGGTGGGCCCCAGCATTTT. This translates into CASSHSPTGAGGPQHF. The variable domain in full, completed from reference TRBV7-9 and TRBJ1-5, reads DTGVSQNPRHKITKRGQNVTFRCDPISEHNRLYWYRQTLGQGPEFLTYFQNEAQLEKSRLLSDRFSAERPKGSFSTLEIQRTEQGDSAMYLCASSHSPTGAGGPQHFGDGTRLSIL.

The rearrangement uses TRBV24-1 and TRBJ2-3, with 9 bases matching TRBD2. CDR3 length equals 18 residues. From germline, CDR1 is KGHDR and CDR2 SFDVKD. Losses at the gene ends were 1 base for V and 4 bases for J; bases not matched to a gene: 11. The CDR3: CATSDFLAGAPGADTQYF. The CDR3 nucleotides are TGTGCCACCAGTGATTTCTTAGCGGGGGCGCCCGGGGCAGATACGCAGTATTTT.